Listed below are T cell receptor beta chains from one sample, sequenced in a study of T cell changes during pregnancy in multiple sclerosis. Assay: immunoSEQ multiplex PCR; the TCRdb copy retains only in-frame clones and omits some. Among about 48,000 clones listed, 85% to 95% were seen once. Material: CD4+ T cells from peripheral blood mononuclear cells, obtained in the first trimester of pregnancy. The receptors stem from a female donor with multiple sclerosis, enrolled in a pregnancy study. Both conserved end residues are part of each CDR3. A D gene is named only where the DNA matches it firmly.

TRBV5-1	TRBJ1-4	TRBD1	CASSFGTVDTMREKLFF
TRBV5-4	TRBJ2-3	.	CASSWGPEDTQYF
TRBV7-3	TRBJ2-2	TRBD1	CASSLTGSGELFF
TRBV5-6	TRBJ1-1	TRBD1	CASSFTGGRGTEAFF
TRBV11-2	TRBJ2-7	.	CASSFARAGEQYF
TRBV19	TRBJ2-6	.	CASSPAVSTGANVLTF
TRBV4-2	TRBJ1-2	TRBD1	CASSHHDRGGNYGYTF
TRBV6-5	TRBJ1-5	TRBD1	CASRKKQGSNQPQHF
TRBV6-1	TRBJ2-1	.	CASSGSPGGANYNEQFF
TRBV7-2	TRBJ2-7	.	CASSPGLHEQYF
TRBV18	TRBJ1-3	.	CASSATEGRSGNTIYF
TRBV25-1	TRBJ1-1	TRBD1	CASSATGRMNTEAFF
TRBV11-2	TRBJ2-1	TRBD1	CASSPLGAAQGGNEQFF
TRBV7-6	TRBJ2-7	TRBD1	CASSLGGSGGNEQYF
TRBV11-2	TRBJ2-1	TRBD1	CASSHRGRNNEQFF
TRBV19	TRBJ2-1	.	CASSATGDSYNEQFF
TRBV5-1	TRBJ2-7	TRBD2	CASSPGLAAGEQYF
TRBV18	TRBJ1-5	.	CASSPTWIGEPQHF
TRBV7-6	TRBJ1-5	.	CASSLEGAGNNQPQHF
TRBV19	TRBJ2-5	.	CASSIVKTAIQETQYF
TRBV4-2	TRBJ2-6	.	CASSQWRSGANVLTF
TRBV2	TRBJ1-5	.	CASSPENQPQHF
TRBV7-8	TRBJ2-6	.	CASSEQSSGANVLTF
TRBV6-1	TRBJ1-2	TRBD1	CASKPGQGAKGYTF
TRBV5-4	TRBJ2-1	.	CASSSTLGNSYNEQFF
TRBV6-5	TRBJ1-2	.	CASSYTAGYGYTF
TRBV19	TRBJ1-2	.	CASSPGLIYGYTF
TRBV2	TRBJ2-6	.	CASAGTEANVLTF
TRBV7-9	TRBJ1-2	.	CASTPGPGYGYTF
TRBV13	TRBJ1-3	.	CASSRLFRARDGNTIYF
TRBV5-6	TRBJ1-2	TRBD1	CASSGLRQGLYGYTF
TRBV10-2	TRBJ2-3	TRBD2	CASIIASGGWGTDTQYF
TRBV5-1	TRBJ2-1	TRBD2	CASSLMTSGGDEQFF
TRBV7-7	TRBJ2-7	TRBD1	CASSLTPGTVLSEQYF
TRBV19	TRBJ1-1	.	CASIRVAGAEAFF
TRBV5-8	TRBJ2-1	.	CASSLPGTNPSYNEQFF
TRBV5-1	TRBJ2-1	TRBD2	CASRGSGVTYNEQFF
TRBV2	TRBJ1-5	.	CASSESTRNQPQHF
TRBV5-4	TRBJ2-2	.	CASSPESRVDTGELFF
TRBV5-1	TRBJ2-5	TRBD1	CASSLVPPTGVETQYF
TRBV4-1	TRBJ2-7	TRBD1	CASSHHPRTGEGEQYF
TRBV2	TRBJ1-5	.	CASTEGAGDRPQHF
TRBV6-1	TRBJ2-5	TRBD2	CASSAGAGVGKTQYF
TRBV7-3	TRBJ2-6	.	CASSLLPKGDGANVLTF
TRBV5-6	TRBJ1-4	.	CASSLEARSNEKLFF
TRBV7-2	TRBJ2-2	.	CASSLGQGLHGELFF
TRBV6-6	TRBJ1-3	.	CASSQNGNTIYF
TRBV11-2	TRBJ2-7	.	CASSPGYRSSYEQYF
TRBV18	TRBJ2-7	TRBD2	CASSPRTSGSSYEQYF
TRBV30	TRBJ2-2	TRBD1	CAWEPGTGDGELFF
TRBV10-3	TRBJ2-1	TRBD1	CAITPGQGGDEQFF
TRBV18	TRBJ1-1	TRBD1	CASQRGTGGGRNTEAFF
TRBV5-4	TRBJ1-4	.	CASSLAGGANEKLFF